This record looks at one T cell receptor beta chain sequence and its context. Its matching antigen is unknown. The sample originates from a study of early T cells in non-severe SARS-CoV-2 infection. Study context: With bulk RNA from unsorted whole blood as input, sequencing yielded unpaired chains.

V was cut by 2 bases and J by 7 bases, with 9 bases left in between. CDR1 MNHNY and CDR2 SVGAGI come from the germline V gene (reference sequence). CDR3 length: 13 amino acids. Findings and caveats of the study: Matches to VDJdb favored anti-spike CD8 responses and missed private and CD4 specificities.

Separate cDNA molecules each had unique molecular identifiers attached to them. A single record per CDR3 protein comes from TCRdb applying MiXCR to the 5' RACE reads. The table records roughly 90,000 distinct CDR3 sequences, around 15% of them present only once. The genes are TRBV6-6 and TRBJ1-5; no firm D call. The sequencing input was whole blood. The clonotype originates from an adult who was a healthcare worker with PCR-confirmed SARS-CoV-2 infection or an uninfected control (not recorded which). CDR3 amino acids: CASSYPYEQPQHF. In DNA form, the CDR3 reads TGTGCCAGCAGTTACCCGTACGAACAGCCCCAGCATTTT.